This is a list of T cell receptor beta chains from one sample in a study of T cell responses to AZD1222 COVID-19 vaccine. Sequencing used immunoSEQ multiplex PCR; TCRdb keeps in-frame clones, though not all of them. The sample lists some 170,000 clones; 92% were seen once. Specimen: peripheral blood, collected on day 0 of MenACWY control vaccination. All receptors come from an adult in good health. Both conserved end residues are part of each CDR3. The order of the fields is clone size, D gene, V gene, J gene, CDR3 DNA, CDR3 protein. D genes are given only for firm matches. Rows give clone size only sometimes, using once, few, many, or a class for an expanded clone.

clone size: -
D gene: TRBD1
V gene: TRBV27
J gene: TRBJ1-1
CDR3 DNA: TGTGCCAGTCAGTTTAATAGGGGGCTATCTGAAGCTTTCTTT
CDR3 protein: CASQFNRGLSEAFF

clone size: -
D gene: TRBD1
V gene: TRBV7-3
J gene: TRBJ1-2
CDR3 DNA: TGTGCCAGCAGCTTAGAAGGGGGCTATAATTCTAACTATGGCTACACCTTC
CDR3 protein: CASSLEGGYNSNYGYTF

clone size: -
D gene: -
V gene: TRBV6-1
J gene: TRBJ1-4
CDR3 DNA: TGTGCCAGCAGTGACATTTGGAATGAAAAACTGTTTTTT
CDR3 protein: CASSDIWNEKLFF

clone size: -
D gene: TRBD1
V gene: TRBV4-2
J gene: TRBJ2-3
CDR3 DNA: TGTGCCAGCAGCCAAGGGCTCCCAGGGACAGGGAGCACAGATACGCAGTATTTT
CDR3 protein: CASSQGLPGTGSTDTQYF

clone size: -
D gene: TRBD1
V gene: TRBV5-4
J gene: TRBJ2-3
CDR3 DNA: TGTGCCAGCAGCTTGCTAGGGGGCGCGCCAGATACGCAGTATTTT
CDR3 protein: CASSLLGGAPDTQYF

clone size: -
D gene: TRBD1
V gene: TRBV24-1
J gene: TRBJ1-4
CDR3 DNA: TGTGCCACCAGTGACCTGACAGGGGGCGAGGAAAAACTGTTTTTT
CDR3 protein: CATSDLTGGEEKLFF

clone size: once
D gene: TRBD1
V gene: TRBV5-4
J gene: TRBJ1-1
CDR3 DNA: TGTGCCAGCAGCCAGGGGGGACAGGGGGTTAACACTGAAGCTTTCTTT
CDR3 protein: CASSQGGQGVNTEAFF

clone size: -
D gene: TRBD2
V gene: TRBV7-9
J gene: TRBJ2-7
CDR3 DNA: TGTGCCAGCAGCCCGGGACTAGCGGGGAGTTCAATCGGCGAGCAGTACTTC
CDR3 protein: CASSPGLAGSSIGEQYF

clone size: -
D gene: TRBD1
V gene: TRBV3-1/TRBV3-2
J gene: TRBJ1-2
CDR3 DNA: TGTGCCAGCAGCCAAGCAGGGGGAAGTTATGGCTACACCTTC
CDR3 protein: CASSQAGGSYGYTF

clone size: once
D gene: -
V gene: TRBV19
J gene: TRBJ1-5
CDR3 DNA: TGTGCCAGTAGTACCCAGGGGACCCCCTATAGCAATCAGCCCCAGCATTTT
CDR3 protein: CASSTQGTPYSNQPQHF

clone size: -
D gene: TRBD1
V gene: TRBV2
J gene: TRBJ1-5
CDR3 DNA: TGTGCCAGCAGTCCCGACAGGGGATTCAATCAGCCCCAGCATTTT
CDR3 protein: CASSPDRGFNQPQHF

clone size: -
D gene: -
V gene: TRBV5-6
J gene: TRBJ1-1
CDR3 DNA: TGTGCCAGCAGCTTGGGCTGGGGGGCGAACACTGAAGCTTTCTTT
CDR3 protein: CASSLGWGANTEAFF

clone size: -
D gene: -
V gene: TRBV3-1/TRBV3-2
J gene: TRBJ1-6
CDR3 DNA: TGTGCCAGCAGCCTAGGACAGCTACCCCTCCACTTT
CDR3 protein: CASSLGQLPLHF

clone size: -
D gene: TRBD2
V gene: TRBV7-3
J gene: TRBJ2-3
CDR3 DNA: TGTGCCAGCAGCTTAATGACTAGCGGGAAGGGCGGAGATACGCAGTATTTT
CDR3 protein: CASSLMTSGKGGDTQYF

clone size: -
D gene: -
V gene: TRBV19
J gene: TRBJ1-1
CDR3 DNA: TGTGCCAGTAGTATAGCGAACAGTGAAGCTTTCTTT
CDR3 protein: CASSIANSEAFF

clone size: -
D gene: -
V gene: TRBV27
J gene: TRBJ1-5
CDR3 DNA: TGTGCCAGCAGTTTGTTCGGGGGTCGACAGCCCCAGCATTTT
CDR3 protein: CASSLFGGRQPQHF

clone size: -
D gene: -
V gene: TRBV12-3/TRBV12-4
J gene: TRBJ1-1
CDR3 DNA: TGTGCCAGCAGCAGTGATTTTCGTGAAGCTTTCTTT
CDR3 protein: CASSSDFREAFF

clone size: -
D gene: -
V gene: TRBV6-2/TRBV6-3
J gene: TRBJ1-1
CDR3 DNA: TGTGCCAGCAGTTACGTCGGTGAGGGGACTGAAGCTTTCTTT
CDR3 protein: CASSYVGEGTEAFF

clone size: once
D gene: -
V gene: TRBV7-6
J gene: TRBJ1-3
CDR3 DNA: TGTGCCAGCACGGCGGGCAGGGGAGGTTTACTCTCTGGAAACACCATATATTTT
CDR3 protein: CASTAGRGGLLSGNTIYF

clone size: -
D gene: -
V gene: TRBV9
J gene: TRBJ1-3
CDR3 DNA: TGTGCCAGCAGCGCCGGCAGGGGAAGAGCTGGAAACACCATATATTTT
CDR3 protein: CASSAGRGRAGNTIYF

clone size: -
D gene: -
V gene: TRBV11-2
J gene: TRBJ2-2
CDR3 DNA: TGTGCCAGCAGCTTAGCAGGGTCCGGGGAGCTGTTTTTT
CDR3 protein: CASSLAGSGELFF

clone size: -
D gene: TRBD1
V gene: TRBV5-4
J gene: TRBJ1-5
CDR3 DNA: TGTGCCAGCAGTTTCGGACAGGGCGACAATCAGCCCCAGCATTTT
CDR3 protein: CASSFGQGDNQPQHF

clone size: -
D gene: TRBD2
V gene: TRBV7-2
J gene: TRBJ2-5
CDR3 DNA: TGTGCCAGCAGCCCTAGCGGGCGGGGGGAAGAGACCCAGTACTTC
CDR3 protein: CASSPSGRGEETQYF

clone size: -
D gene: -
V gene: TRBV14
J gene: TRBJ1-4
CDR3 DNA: TGTGCCAGCAGCCAAGGAGGCCACTCTAATGAAAAACTGTTTTTT
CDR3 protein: CASSQGGHSNEKLFF

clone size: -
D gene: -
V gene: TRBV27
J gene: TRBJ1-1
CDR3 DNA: TGTGCCAGCAGTTTATCTGCGGCAGTTGAAGCTTTCTTT
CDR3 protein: CASSLSAAVEAFF

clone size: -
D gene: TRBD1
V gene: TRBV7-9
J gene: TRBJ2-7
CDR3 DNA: TGTGCCAGCAGCTCCCAGAAGGGACAGGGTTATGGCGAGCAGTACTTC
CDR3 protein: CASSSQKGQGYGEQYF

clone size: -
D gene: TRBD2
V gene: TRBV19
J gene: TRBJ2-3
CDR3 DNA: TGTGCCAGTAGTACGTTGGGACTAGCGGGAGGGTCCCAAGATACGCAGTATTTT
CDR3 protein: CASSTLGLAGGSQDTQYF

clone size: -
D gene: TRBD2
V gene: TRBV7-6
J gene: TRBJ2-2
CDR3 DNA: TGTGCCAGCAGCCCCCAAGGACTAGCGGGATCGGCGGGGGAGCTGTTTTTT
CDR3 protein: CASSPQGLAGSAGELFF

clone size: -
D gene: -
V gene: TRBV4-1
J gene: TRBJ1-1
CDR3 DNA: TGCGCCAGCACGCTCTCTCGAGGGTATAACACTGAAGCTTTCTTT
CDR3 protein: CASTLSRGYNTEAFF

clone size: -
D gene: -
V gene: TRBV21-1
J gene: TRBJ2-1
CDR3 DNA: TGTGCCAGCAGCAAATCTAGGAGACTAGCGGGAGAGCGGTCCTACAATGAGCAGTTCTTC
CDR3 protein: CASSKSRRLAGERSYNEQFF

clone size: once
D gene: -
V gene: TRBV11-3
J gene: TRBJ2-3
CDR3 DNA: TGTGCCAGCAGCGTCCACACAGATACGCAGTATTTT
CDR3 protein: CASSVHTDTQYF

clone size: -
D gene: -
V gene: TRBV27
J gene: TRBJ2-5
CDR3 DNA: TGTGCCAGCAGCCCGGCCCACTTAAGCGGGACCCAGTACTTC
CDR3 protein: CASSPAHLSGTQYF

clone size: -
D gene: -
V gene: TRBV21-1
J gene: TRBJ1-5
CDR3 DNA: TGTGCCAGCACCACACCTAGGGATAATTCGGGCAATCAGCCCCAGCATTTT
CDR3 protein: CASTTPRDNSGNQPQHF

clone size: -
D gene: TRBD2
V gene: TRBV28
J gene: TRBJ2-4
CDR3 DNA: TGTGCCAGCAGTCAGGAGCGGGAGCTAGCCAAAAACATTCAGTACTTC
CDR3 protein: CASSQERELAKNIQYF

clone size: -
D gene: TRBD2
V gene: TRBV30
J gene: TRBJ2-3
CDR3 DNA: TGTGCCTACCCGCCCGGGACTAGCGGGCCTTGCACAGATACGCAGTATTTT
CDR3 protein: CAYPPGTSGPCTDTQYF

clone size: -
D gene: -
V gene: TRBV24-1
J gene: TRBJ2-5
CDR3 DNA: TGTGCCACCAGTGACCCCCTGGACATCCAAGAGACCCAGTACTTC
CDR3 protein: CATSDPLDIQETQYF

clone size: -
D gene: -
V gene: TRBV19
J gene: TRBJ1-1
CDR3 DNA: TGTGCCAGTAGTGGAACAGCCAACACTGAAGCTTTCTTT
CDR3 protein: CASSGTANTEAFF

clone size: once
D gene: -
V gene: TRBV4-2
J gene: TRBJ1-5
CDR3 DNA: TGTGCCAGCAGCCAAGGAGGGAATGGGCCCCAGCATTTT
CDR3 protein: CASSQGGNGPQHF

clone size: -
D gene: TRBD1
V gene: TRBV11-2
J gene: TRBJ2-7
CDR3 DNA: TGTGCCAGCAGTCTGGACAGGTTTACCTACGAGCAGTACTTC
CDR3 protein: CASSLDRFTYEQYF

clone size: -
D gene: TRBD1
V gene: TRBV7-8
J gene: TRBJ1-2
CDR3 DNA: TGTGCCAGCAGCCCCTATGGCGGGGACAGAGGAAACTATGGCTACACCTTC
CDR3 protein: CASSPYGGDRGNYGYTF

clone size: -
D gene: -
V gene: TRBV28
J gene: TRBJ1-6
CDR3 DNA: TGTGCCAGCAGTGCCCCCGCAGGATATAATTCACCCCTCCACTTT
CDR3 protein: CASSAPAGYNSPLHF

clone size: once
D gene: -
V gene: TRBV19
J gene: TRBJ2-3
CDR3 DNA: TGTGCCAGTAGTAACGGGGGCCGCACAGATACGCAGTATTTT
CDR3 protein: CASSNGGRTDTQYF

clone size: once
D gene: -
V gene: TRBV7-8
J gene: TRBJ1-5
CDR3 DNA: TGTGCCAGCAGCTTGGGCAGGGTGCAGCCCCAGCATTTT
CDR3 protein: CASSLGRVQPQHF

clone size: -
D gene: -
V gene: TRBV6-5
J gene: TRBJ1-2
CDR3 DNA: TGTGCCAGCAGCAACCCCGGACAGTTTAACTATGGCTACACCTTC
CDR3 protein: CASSNPGQFNYGYTF

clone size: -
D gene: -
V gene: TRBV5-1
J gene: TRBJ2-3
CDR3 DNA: TGCGCCAGCCATCGGGGTCCCACAGATACGCAGTATTTT
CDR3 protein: CASHRGPTDTQYF

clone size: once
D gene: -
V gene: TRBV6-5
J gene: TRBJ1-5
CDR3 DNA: TGTGCCAGCAGTTACGTGGCAGGATATCAGCCCCAGCATTTT
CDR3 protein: CASSYVAGYQPQHF

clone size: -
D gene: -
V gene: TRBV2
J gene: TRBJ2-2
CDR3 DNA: TGTGCCAGCAGAAGTACGGGGAACGCCGGGGAGCTGTTTTTT
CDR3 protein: CASRSTGNAGELFF

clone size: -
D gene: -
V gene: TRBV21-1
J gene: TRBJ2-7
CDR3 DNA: TGTGCCAGCACCACTCCCGCCAGGGACAACGATAGCTTC
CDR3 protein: CASTTPARDNDSF

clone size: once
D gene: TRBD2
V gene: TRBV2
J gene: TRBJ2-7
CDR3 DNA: TGTGCCAGCCATCAGACGGGAGGTGAAACCTACGAGCAGTACTTC
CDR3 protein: CASHQTGGETYEQYF

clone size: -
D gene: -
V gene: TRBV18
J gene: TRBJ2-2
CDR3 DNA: TGTGCCAGCTCGCTTCCGGGCCCCCGGCCCGGGGAGCTGTTTTTT
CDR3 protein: CASSLPGPRPGELFF

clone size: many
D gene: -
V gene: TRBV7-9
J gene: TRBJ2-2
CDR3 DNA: TGTGCCAGCAGCTTCTCCGGGAACACCGGGGAGCTGTTTTTT
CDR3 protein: CASSFSGNTGELFF

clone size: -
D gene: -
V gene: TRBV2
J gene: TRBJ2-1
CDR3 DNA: TGTGCCAGCAGTGACCGCGGGCCTAACTCCTACAATGAGCAGTTCTTC
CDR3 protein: CASSDRGPNSYNEQFF

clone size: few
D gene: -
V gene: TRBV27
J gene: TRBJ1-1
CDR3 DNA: TGTGCCAGCAGTTGGGGGGGCAGGGACACTGAAGCTTTCTTT
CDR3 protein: CASSWGGRDTEAFF

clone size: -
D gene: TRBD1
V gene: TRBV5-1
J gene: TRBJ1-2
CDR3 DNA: TGCGCCAGCAGTTTTGGGACAGGGAATAGCTATGGCTACACCTTC
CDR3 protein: CASSFGTGNSYGYTF